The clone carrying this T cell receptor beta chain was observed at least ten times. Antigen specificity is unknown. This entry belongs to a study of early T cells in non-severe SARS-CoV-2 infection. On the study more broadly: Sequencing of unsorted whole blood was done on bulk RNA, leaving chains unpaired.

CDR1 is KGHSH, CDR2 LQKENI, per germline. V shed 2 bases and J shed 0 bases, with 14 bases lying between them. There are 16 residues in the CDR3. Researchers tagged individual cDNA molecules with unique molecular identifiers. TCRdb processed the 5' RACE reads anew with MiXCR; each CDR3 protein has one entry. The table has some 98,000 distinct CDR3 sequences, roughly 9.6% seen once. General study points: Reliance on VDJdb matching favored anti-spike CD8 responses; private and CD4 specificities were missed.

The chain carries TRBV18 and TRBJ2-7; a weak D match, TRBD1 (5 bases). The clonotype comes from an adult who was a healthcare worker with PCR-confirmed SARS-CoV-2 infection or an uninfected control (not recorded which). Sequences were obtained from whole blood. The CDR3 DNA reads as TGTGCCAGCTCACCAAGGGCAGGGCCCCTCTCCTACGAGCAGTACTTC. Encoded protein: CASSPRAGPLSYEQYF.